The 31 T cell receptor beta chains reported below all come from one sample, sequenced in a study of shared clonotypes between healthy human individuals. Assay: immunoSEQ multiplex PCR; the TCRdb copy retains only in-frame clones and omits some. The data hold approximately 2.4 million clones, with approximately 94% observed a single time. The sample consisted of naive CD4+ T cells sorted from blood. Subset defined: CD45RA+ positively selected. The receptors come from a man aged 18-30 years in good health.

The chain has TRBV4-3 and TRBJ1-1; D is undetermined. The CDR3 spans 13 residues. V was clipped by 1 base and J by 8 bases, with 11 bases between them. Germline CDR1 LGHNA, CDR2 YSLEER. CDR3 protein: CASSQAERLEAFF. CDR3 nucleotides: TGCGCCAGCAGCCAAGCTGAAAGGCTGGAAGCTTTCTTT.

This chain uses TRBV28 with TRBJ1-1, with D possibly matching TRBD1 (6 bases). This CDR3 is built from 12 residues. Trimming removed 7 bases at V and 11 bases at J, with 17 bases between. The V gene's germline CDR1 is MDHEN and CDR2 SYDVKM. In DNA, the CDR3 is TGTGCCAGCAACCTGCGGGGGGGCCGGGCTTTCTTT. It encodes CASNLRGGRAFF.

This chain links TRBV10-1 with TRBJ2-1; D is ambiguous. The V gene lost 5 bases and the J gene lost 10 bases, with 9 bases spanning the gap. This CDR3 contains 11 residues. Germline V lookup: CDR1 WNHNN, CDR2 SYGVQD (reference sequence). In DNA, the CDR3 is TGCGCCAGCAGTTACCGGACCGAGCAGTTCTTC. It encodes CASSYRTEQFF.

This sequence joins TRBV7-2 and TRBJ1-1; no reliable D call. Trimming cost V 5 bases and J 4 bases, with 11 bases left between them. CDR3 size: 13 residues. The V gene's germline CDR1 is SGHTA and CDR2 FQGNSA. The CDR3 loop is CASSNRGGTEAFF. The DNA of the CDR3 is TGTGCCAGCAGCAACAGAGGTGGCACTGAAGCTTTCTTT.

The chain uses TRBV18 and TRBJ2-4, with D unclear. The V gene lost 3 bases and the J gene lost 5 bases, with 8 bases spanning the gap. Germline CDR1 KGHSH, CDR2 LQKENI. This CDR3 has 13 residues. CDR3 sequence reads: CASSPGSENIQYF. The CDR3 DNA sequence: TGTGCCAGCTCACCGGGATCCGAAAACATTCAGTACTTC.

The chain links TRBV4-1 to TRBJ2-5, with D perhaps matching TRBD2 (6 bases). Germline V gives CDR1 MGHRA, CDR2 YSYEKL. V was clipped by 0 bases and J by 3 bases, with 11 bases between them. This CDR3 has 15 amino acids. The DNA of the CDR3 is TGCGCCAGCAGCCAAGAGGGGGGAGGTAAAGAGACCCAGTACTTC. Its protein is CASSQEGGGKETQYF.

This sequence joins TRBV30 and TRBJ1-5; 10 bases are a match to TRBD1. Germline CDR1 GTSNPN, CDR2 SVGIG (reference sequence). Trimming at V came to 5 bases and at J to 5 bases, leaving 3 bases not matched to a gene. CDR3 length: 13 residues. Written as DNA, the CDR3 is TGTGCCTGGGCGGGGACAGGGGATCAGCCCCAGCATTTT. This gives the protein CAWAGTGDQPQHF.

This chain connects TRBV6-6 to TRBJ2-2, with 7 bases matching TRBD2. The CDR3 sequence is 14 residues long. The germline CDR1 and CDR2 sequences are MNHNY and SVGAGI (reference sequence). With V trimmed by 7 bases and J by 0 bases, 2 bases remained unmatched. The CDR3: CASKGGSNTGELFF. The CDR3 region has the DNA TGTGCCAGCAAGGGAGGGTCGAACACCGGGGAGCTGTTTTTT.

The CDR3 DNA reads TGTGCCAGCAGTTATGATGTAAGGACAGATACGCAGTATTTT. It encodes CASSYDVRTDTQYF. The rearrangement uses TRBV6-5 and TRBJ2-3; D is unclear. Trimming stripped 3 bases from V and 3 bases from J, with 10 bases between. This CDR3 comprises 14 residues. CDR1 MNHEY and CDR2 SVGAGI come from the germline V gene.

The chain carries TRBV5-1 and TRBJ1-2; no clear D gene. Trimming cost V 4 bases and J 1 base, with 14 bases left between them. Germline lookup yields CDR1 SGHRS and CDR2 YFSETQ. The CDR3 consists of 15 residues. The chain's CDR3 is CASSPLGWGNYGYTF. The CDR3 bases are TGCGCCAGCAGCCCCCTGGGATGGGGTAACTATGGCTACACCTTC.

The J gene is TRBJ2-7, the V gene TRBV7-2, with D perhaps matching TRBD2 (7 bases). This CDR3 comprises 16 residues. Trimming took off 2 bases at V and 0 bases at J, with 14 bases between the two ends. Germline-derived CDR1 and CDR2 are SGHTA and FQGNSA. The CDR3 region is CASSLSRGGSSYEQYF. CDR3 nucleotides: TGTGCCAGCAGCTTAAGCCGCGGGGGCAGCTCCTACGAGCAGTACTTC.

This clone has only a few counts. For the CDR3, the DNA is TGTGCCAGCAGTGAAGCGCGGCAGGGTCAGTACTTC. Amino acid sequence: CASSEARQGQYF. The gene calls are TRBV6-1 and TRBJ2-4, with D perhaps matching TRBD1 (5 bases). CDR3 length equals 12 residues. CDR1 and CDR2 (germline): MNHNS, SASEGT. V was cut by 0 bases and J by 12 bases, with 9 bases left in between.

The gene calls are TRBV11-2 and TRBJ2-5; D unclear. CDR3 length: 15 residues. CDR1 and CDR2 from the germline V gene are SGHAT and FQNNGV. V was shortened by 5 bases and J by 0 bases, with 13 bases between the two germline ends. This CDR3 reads CASSRAGLYQETQYF. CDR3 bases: TGTGCCAGCAGCCGTGCAGGATTGTACCAAGAGACCCAGTACTTC.

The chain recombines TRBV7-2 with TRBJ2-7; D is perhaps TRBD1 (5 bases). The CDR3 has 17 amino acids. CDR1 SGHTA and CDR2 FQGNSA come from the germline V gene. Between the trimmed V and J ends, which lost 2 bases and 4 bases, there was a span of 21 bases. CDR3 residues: CASSLSLYGAGEYEQYF. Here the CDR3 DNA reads TGTGCCAGCAGCTTATCGTTGTATGGGGCTGGAGAGTACGAGCAGTACTTC.

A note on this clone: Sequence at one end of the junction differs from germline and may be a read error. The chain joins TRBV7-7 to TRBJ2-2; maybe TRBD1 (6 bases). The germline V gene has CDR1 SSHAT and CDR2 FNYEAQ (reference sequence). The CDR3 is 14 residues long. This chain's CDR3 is CASSTQRGTGELFF. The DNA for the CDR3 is TGTGCTAGCAGCACCCAGAGGGGGACCGGGGAGCTGTTTTTT.

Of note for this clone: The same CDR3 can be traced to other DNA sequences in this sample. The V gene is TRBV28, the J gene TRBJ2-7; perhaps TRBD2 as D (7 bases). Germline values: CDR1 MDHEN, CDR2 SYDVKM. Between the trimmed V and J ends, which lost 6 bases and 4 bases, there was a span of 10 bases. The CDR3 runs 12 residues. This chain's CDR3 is CASRGGPYEQYF. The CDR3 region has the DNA TGTGCCAGCAGGGGGGGGCCATACGAGCAGTACTTC.

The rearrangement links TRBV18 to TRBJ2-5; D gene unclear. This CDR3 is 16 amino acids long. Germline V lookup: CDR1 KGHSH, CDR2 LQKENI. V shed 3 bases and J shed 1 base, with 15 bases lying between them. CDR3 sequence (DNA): TGTGCCAGCTCACCGGTGAGGCAGTCCACCCAAGAGACCCAGTACTTC. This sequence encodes CASSPVRQSTQETQYF.

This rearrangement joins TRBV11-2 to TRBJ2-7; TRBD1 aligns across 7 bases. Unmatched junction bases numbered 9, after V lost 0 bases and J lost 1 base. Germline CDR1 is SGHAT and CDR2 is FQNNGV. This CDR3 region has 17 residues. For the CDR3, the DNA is TGTGCCAGCAGCTTAGATAGGTGGACAGGTGATTCCTACGAGCAGTACTTC. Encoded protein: CASSLDRWTGDSYEQYF.

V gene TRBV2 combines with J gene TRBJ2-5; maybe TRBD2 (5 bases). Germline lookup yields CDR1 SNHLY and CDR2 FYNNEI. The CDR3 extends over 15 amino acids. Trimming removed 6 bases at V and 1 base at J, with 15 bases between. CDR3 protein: CASSAELVAQETQYF. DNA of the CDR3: TGTGCCAGCAGCGCCGAACTAGTCGCCCAAGAGACCCAGTACTTC.

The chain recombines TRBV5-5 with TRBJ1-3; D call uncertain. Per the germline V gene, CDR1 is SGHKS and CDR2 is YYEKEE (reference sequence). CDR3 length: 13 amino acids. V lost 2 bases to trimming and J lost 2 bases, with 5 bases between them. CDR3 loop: CASSLPAGNTIYF. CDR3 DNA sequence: TGTGCCAGCAGCTTACCTGCTGGAAACACCATATATTTT.

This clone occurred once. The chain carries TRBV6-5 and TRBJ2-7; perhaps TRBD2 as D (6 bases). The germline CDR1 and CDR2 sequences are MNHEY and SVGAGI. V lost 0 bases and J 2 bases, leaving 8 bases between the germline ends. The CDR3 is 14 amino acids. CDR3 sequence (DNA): TGTGCCAGCAGTTACTCGGGGGAGGCCTACGAGCAGTACTTC. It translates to CASSYSGEAYEQYF.

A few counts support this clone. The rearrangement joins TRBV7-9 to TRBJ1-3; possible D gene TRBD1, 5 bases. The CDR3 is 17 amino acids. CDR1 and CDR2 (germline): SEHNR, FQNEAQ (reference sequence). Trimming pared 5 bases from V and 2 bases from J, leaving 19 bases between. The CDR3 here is CASSTRQPGTAGNTIYF. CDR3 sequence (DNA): TGTGCCAGCAGCACCAGACAGCCCGGGACGGCTGGAAACACCATATATTTT.

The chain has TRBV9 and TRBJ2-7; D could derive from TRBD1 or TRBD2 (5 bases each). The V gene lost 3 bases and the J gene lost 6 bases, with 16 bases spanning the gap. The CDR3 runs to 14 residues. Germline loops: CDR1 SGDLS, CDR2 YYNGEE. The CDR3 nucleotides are TGTGCCAGCAGCGGGGACCCCGACTCGGGCGAGCAGTACTTC. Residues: CASSGDPDSGEQYF.

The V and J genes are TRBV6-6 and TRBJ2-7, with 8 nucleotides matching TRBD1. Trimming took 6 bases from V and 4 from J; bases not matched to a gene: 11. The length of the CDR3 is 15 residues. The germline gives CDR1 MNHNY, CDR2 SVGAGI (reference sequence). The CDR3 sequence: CASRKTLDRVYEQYF. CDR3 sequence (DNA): TGTGCCAGCAGAAAAACGTTGGACAGGGTATACGAGCAGTACTTC.

CDR3 in amino acids: CASSPRQGSNTEAFF. DNA for the CDR3: TGCGCCAGCAGCCCCCGACAGGGGTCTAACACTGAAGCTTTCTTT. V usage is TRBV4-1 and J usage is TRBJ1-1; 8 bases map to TRBD1. CDR1 is MGHRA and CDR2 is YSYEKL in the germline V gene. The CDR3 length is 15 residues. With V trimmed by 4 bases and J by 2 bases, 6 bases remained unmatched.

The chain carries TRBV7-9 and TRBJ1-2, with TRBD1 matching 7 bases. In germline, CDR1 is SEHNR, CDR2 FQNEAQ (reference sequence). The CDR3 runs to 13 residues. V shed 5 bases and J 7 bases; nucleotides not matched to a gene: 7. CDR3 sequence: CASSRDSSFGYTF. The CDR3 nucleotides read TGTGCCAGCAGCCGGGACAGTTCCTTTGGCTACACCTTC.

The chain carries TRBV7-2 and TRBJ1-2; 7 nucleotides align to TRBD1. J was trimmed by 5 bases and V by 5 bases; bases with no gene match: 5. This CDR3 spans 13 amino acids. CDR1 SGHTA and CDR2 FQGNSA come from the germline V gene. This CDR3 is CASSRQGGYGYTF. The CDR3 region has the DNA TGTGCCAGCAGCCGACAGGGAGGGTATGGCTACACCTTC.

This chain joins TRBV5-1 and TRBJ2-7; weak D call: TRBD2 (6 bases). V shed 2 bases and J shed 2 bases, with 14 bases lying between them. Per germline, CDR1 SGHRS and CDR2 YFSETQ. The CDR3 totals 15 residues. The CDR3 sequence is CASSFGAGSTYEQYF. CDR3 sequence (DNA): TGCGCCAGCAGCTTCGGGGCGGGGTCCACCTACGAGCAGTACTTC.

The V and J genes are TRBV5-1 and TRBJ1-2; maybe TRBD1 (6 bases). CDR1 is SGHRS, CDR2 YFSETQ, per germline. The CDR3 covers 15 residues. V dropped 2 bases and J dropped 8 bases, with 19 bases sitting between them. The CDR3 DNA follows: TGCGCCAGCAGCTTAGCCGGGACACCTCCTTCCGGCTACACCTTC. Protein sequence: CASSLAGTPPSGYTF.

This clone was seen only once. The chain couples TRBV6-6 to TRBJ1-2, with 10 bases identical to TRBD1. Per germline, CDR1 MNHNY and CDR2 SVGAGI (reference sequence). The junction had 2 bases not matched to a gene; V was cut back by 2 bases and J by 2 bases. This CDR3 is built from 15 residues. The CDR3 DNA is TGTGCCAGCAGTTACCCGACAGGGGGCAACTATGGCTACACCTTC. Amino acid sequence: CASSYPTGGNYGYTF.

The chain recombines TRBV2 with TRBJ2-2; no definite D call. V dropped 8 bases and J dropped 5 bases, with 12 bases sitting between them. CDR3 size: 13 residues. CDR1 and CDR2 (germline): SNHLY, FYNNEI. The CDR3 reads CASQLKQTGELFF. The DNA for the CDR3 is TGTGCCAGCCAACTTAAACAGACCGGGGAGCTGTTTTTT.